The clone carrying this T cell receptor (beta chain) was seen at least ten times. What it binds is not known. One end of the junction does not line up with germline, which may come from a read error. The source of the sample is a study of T-cell reconstitution after alpha-beta-depleted transplantation in children. General observations from the study: Where alpha-beta T cells came from about two months after transplant was reportedly several hundred expanded graft clones. Certain patients had high TCRbeta diversity at day 60, and it came from recipient T cells and thymic progenitors that survived.

A library of TCRbeta sequences, prepared with unique molecular identifiers, was generated. TCRdb redid the calling of the PCR reads with MiXCR, one entry per CDR3 protein. This table holds almost 500,000 distinct CDR3 sequences, about 10% found once. Germline lookup yields CDR1 WNHNN and CDR2 SYGVQD (reference sequence). This CDR3 contains 17 residues. The chain recombines TRBV10-1 with TRBJ2-7; 11 bases map to TRBD2. Specimen: PBMCs, collected before TCRalphabeta/CD19-depleted stem cell transplant. This sequence originates from a child younger than 10 with inherited bone marrow failure, due to receive a stem cell transplant. CDR3: CATSKAPLAGGEDEQYF. CDR3 sequence (DNA): TGCGCCACCAGTAAAGCTCCTCTAGCGGGAGGCGAGGACGAGCAGTACTTC.